This T cell receptor beta chain was documented in a study of long-term antiretroviral therapy in people with HIV. The libraries were made with immunoSEQ v3.0 at survey level. Sequenced by immunoSEQ multiplex PCR; TCRdb stores in-frame clones only, minus some. The sample lists approximately 23,000 clones; about 80% were seen once. CDR3 length: 12 amino acids. J was trimmed by 3 bases and V by 3 bases; bases with no gene match: 0. Germline-derived CDR1 and CDR2 are SGHRS and YFSETQ. This TCR came from a man aged 25 to 40 with HIV. The sequencing here drew on unsorted PBMCs, taken approximately 5.7 years after starting antiretroviral therapy. This chain connects TRBV5-1 to TRBJ2-7; 7 bases agree with TRBD2. The DNA of the CDR3 is TGCGCCAGCAGCTCGGGGGGCTACGAGCAGTACTTC. Its translation: CASSSGGYEQYF.